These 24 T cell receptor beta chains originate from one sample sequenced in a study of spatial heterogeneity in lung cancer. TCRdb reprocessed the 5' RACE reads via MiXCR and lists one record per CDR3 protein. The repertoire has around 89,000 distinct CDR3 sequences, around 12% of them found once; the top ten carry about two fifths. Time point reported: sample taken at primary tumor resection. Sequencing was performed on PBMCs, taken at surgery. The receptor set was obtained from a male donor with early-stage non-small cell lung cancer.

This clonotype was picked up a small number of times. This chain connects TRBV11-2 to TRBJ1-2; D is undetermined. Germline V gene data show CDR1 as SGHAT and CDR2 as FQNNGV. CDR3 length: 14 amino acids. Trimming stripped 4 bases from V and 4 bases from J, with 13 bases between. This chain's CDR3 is CASSSEEKLYGYTF. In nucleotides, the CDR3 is TGTGCCAGCAGCTCGGAGGAAAAGCTCTATGGCTACACCTTC.

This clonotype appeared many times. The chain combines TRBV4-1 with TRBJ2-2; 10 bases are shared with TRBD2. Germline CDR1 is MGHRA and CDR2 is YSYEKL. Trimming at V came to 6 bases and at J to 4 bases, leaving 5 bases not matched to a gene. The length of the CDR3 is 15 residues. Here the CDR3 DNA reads TGCGCCAGCAGACCGGGACTAGCGACCACCGGGGAGCTGTTTTTT. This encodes CASRPGLATTGELFF.

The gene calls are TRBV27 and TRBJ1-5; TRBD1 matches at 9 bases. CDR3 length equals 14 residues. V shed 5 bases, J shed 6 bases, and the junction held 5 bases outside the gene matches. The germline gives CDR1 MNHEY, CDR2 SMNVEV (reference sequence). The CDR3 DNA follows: TGTGCCAGCAGTAGAACAGGGGGCCCTCAGCCCCAGCATTTT. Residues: CASSRTGGPQPQHF.

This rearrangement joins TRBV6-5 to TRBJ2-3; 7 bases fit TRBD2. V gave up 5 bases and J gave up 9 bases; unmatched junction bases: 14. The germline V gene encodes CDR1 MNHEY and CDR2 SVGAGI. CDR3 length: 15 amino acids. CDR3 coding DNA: TGTGCCAGCAGTAACGGAGGACTAGAGGGGAGGACGCAGTATTTT. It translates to CASSNGGLEGRTQYF.

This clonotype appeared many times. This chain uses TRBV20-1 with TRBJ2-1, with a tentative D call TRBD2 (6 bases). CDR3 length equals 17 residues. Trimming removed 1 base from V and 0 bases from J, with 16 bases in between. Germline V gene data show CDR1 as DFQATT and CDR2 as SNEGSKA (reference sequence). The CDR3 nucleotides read TGCAGTGCTAGAGTTTCAGTGGGGGGTCCCTCCTACAATGAGCAGTTCTTC. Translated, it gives CSARVSVGGPSYNEQFF.

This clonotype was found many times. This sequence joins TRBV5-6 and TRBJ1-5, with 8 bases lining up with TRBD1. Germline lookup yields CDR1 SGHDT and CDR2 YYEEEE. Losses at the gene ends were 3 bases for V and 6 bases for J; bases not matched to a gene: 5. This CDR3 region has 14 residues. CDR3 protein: CASSSRGRPQPQHF. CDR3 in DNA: TGTGCCAGCAGCTCCAGGGGGCGCCCTCAGCCCCAGCATTTT.

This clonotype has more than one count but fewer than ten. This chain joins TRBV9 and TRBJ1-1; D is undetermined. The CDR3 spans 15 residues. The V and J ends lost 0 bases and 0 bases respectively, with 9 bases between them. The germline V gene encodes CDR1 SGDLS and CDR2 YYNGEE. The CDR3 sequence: CASSVEDGLNTEAFF. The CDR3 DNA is TGTGCCAGCAGCGTAGAGGACGGATTGAACACTGAAGCTTTCTTT. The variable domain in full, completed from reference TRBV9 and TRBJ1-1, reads DSGVTQTPKHLITATGQRVTLRCSPRSGDLSVYWYQQSLDQGLQFLIQYYNGEERAKGNILERFSAQQFPDLHSELNLSSLELGDSALYFCASSVEDGLNTEAFFGQGTRLTVV.

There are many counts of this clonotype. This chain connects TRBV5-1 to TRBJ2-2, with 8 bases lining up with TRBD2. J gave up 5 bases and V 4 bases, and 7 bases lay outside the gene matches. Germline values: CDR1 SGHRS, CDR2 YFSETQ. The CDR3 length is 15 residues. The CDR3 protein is CASSPGGVRTGELFF. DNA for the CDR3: TGCGCCAGCAGCCCGGGAGGGGTACGGACCGGGGAGCTGTTTTTT.

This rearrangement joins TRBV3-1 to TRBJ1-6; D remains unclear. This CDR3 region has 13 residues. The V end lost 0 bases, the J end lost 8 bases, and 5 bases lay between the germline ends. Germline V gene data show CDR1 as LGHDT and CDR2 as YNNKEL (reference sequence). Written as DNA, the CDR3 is TGTGCCAGCAGCCAAGATAGAGATTCACCCCTCCACTTT. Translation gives CASSQDRDSPLHF.

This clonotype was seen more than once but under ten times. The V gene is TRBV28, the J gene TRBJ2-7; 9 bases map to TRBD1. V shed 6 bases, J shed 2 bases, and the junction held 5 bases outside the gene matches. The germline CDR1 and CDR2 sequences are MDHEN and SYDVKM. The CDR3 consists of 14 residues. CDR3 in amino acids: CASRPGTGPYEQYF. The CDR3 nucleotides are TGTGCCAGCAGGCCCGGGACAGGGCCCTACGAGCAGTACTTC.

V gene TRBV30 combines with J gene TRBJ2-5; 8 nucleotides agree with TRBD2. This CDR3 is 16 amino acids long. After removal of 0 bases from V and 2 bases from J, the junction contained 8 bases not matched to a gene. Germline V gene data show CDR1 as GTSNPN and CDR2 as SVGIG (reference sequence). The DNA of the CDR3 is TGTGCCTGGAGTGTATTCGGGTCGGGAGGGCAAGAGACCCAGTACTTC. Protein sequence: CAWSVFGSGGQETQYF.

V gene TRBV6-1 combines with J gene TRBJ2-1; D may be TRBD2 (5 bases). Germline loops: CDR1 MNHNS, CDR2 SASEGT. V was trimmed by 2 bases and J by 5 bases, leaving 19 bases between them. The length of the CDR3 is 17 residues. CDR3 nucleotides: TGTGCCAGCAGTGAAATGTCTAGCTTACCCCCCCACAATGAGCAGTTCTTC. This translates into CASSEMSSLPPHNEQFF.

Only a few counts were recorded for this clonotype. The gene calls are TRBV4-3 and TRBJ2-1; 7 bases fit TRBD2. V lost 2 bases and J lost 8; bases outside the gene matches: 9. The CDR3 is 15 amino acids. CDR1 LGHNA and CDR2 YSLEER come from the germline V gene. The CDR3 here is CASSQNHGGEDEQFF. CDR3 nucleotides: TGCGCCAGCAGCCAAAACCATGGGGGGGAGGATGAGCAGTTCTTC.

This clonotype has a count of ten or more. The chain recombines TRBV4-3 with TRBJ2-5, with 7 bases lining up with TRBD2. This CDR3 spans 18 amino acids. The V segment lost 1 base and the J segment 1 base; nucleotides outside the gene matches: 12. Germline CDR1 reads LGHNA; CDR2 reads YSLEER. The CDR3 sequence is CASSQVVSGGPTQETQYF. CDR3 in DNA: TGCGCCAGCAGCCAAGTCGTGTCGGGGGGACCGACCCAAGAGACCCAGTACTTC.

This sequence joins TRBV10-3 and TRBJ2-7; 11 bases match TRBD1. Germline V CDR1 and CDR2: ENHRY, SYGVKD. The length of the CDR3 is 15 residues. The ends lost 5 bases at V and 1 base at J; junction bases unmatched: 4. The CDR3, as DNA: TGTGCCATCAGTTGGGGGACAGGGGGTTCCTACGAGCAGTACTTC. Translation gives CAISWGTGGSYEQYF.

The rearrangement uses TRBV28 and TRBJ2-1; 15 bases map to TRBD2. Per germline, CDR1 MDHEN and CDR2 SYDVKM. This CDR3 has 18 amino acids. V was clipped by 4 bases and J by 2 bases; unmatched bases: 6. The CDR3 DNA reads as TGTGCCAGCAGTTCTTGGACTAGCGGGGGGGCCACCTACAATGAGCAGTTCTTC. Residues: CASSSWTSGGATYNEQFF.

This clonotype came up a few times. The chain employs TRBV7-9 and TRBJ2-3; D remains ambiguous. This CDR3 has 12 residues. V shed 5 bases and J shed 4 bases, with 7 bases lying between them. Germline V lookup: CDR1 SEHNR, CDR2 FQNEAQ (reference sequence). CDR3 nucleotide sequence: TGTGCCAGCAGCCCCCCCTCAGATACGCAGTATTTT. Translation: CASSPPSDTQYF.

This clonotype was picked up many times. CDR3: CSARDPGVWYEQYF. CDR3 DNA: TGCAGTGCTAGAGATCCGGGGGTCTGGTACGAGCAGTACTTC. The V and J genes are TRBV20-1 and TRBJ2-7, with D tentatively TRBD2 (6 bases). This CDR3 is 14 amino acids long. V lost 0 bases and J 4 bases, leaving 13 bases between the germline ends. Germline CDR1 and CDR2: DFQATT and SNEGSKA (reference sequence).

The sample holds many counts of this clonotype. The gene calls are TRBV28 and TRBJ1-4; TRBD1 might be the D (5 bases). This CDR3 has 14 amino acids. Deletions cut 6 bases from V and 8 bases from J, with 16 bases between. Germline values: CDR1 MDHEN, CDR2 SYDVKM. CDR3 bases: TGTGCCAGCAGGCCGGAGGGACGTGGGGAAAAACTGTTTTTT. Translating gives CASRPEGRGEKLFF.

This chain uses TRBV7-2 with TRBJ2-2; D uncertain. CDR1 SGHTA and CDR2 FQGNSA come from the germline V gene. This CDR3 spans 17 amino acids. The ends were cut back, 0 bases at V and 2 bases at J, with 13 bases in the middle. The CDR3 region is CASSLAVLGSNTGELFF. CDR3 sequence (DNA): TGTGCCAGCAGCTTAGCGGTGTTGGGGTCAAACACCGGGGAGCTGTTTTTT.

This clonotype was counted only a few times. CDR3 DNA sequence: TGCGCCAGCAGCTTGGTGGCACCGAGCTCCTACAATGAGCAGTTCTTC. Its protein product is CASSLVAPSSYNEQFF. The gene calls are TRBV5-1 and TRBJ2-1; D uncertain. Germline CDR1 and CDR2: SGHRS and YFSETQ. The CDR3 runs to 16 residues. Trimming shortened V by 0 bases and J by 0 bases, and 10 bases separated the two germline ends.

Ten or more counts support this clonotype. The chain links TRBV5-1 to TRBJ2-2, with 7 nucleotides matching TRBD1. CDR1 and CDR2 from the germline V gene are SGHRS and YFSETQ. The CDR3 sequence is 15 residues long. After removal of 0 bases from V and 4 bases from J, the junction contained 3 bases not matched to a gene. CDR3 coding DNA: TGCGCCAGCAGCTTGGGACAGGGCATCACCGGGGAGCTGTTTTTT. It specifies CASSLGQGITGELFF.

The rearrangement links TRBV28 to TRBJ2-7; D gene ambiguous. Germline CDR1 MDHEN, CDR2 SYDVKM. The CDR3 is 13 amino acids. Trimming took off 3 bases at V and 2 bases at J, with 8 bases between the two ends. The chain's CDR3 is CASSLTPAYEQYF. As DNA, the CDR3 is TGTGCCAGCAGTTTGACACCTGCCTACGAGCAGTACTTC.

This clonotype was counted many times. This CDR3 is CASSDRGRLFTEAFF. The CDR3 nucleotides read TGCGCCAGCAGTGATCGGGGTCGGTTGTTCACTGAAGCTTTCTTT. This chain links TRBV5-1 with TRBJ1-1; D gene unclear. Trimming shortened V by 5 bases and J by 4 bases, and 18 bases separated the two germline ends. The CDR3 totals 15 residues. Per germline, CDR1 SGHRS and CDR2 YFSETQ.